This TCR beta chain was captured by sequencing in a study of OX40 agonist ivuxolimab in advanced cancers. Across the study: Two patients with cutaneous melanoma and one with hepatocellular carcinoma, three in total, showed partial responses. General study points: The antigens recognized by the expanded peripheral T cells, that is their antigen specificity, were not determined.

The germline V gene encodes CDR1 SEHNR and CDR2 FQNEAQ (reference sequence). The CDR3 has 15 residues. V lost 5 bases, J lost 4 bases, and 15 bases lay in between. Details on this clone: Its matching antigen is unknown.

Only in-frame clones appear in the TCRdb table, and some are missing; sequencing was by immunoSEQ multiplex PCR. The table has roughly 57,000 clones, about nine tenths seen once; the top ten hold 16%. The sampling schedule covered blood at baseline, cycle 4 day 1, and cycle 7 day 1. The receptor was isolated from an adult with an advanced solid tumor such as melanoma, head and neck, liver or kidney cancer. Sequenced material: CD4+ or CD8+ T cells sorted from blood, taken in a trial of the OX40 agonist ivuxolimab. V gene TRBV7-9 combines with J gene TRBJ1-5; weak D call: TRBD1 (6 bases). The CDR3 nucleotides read TGTGCCAGCAGCCCCGGACAGCCAAATAATCAGCCCCAGCATTTT. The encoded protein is CASSPGQPNNQPQHF.